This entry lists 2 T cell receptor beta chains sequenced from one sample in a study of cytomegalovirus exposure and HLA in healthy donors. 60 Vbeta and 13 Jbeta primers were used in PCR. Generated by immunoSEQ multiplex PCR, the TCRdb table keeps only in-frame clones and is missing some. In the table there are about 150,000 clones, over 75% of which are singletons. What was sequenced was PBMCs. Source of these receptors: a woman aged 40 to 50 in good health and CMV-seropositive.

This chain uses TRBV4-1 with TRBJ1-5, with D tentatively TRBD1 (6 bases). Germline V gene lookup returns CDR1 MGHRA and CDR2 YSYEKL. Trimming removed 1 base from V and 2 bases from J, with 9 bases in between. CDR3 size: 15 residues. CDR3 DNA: TGCGCCAGCAGCCAAGTAGGGGGTGGCAATCAGCCCCAGCATTTT. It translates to CASSQVGGGNQPQHF.

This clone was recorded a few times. This chain's CDR3 is CASSLTGGSAEAFF. As DNA, the CDR3 is TGTGCCAGCAGCTTGACAGGCGGGAGTGCTGAAGCTTTCTTT. V and J are TRBV5-5 and TRBJ1-1; weak D call: TRBD1 (5 bases). The CDR3 spans 14 residues. The germline V and J ends were trimmed by 1 base and 6 bases, with 13 bases remaining between them. Germline-derived CDR1 and CDR2 are SGHKS and YYEKEE (reference sequence).